Shown below are 18 T cell receptor beta chains from a single sample sequenced in a study of T cell changes during pregnancy in multiple sclerosis. Some clones are missing from TCRdb's copy, which holds only in-frame ones; the method was immunoSEQ multiplex PCR. The sample consists of approximately 44,000 clones, roughly nine tenths of them appearing once. This material consisted of CD4+ T cells from peripheral blood mononuclear cells, taken before pregnancy. These receptors all come from a female donor with multiple sclerosis, enrolled in a pregnancy study.

The chain is built from TRBV9 and TRBJ1-6, with 11 bases matching TRBD1. CDR1 and CDR2 (germline): SGDLS, YYNGEE. This CDR3 is built from 16 residues. Trimming removed 0 bases from V and 8 bases from J; junction bases left unmatched: 4. This chain's CDR3 is CASSVGGGQGDSPLHF. CDR3 coding DNA: TGTGCCAGCAGCGTAGGGGGGGGACAGGGGGATTCACCCCTCCACTTT.

This clone came up once. The rearrangement uses TRBV5-1 and TRBJ2-1, with 8 bases lining up with TRBD2. V lost 3 bases to trimming and J lost 7 bases; unmatched junction nucleotides: 21. The CDR3 sequence is 19 residues long. Germline loops: CDR1 SGHRS, CDR2 YFSETQ. CDR3 sequence (DNA): TGCGCCAGCAGCTGGCGCGGGAGGCAGGGGATGATGGTCGGGAATGAGCAGTTCTTC. Translation gives CASSWRGRQGMMVGNEQFF. Using reference TRBV5-1 and TRBJ2-1 for the parts outside the CDR3, the full variable domain is KAGVTQTPRYLIKTRGQQVTLSCSPISGHRSVSWYQQTPGQGLQFLFEYFSETQRNKGNFPGRFSGRQFSNSRSEMNVSTLELGDSALYLCASSWRGRQGMMVGNEQFFGPGTRLTVL.

The rearrangement uses TRBV7-9 and TRBJ1-5; D is possibly TRBD1 (5 bases). CDR3 size: 16 residues. V shed 0 bases and J shed 5 bases, with 14 bases lying between them. Germline V gene data show CDR1 as SEHNR and CDR2 as FQNEAQ (reference sequence). CDR3 coding DNA: TGTGCCAGCAGCTTAGCGACCGGGGGAGGGGATCAGCCCCAGCATTTT. Residues: CASSLATGGGDQPQHF.

This chain connects TRBV19 to TRBJ2-4; 9 bases line up with TRBD1. The J segment lost 0 bases and the V segment lost 7 bases, leaving 4 bases of the junction unmatched. This CDR3 contains 15 residues. Germline V gene sequence: CDR1 LNHDA, CDR2 SQIVND (reference sequence). CDR3 amino acids: CASKTGGLAKNIQYF. CDR3 nucleotide sequence: TGTGCCAGTAAGACAGGGGGATTAGCCAAAAACATTCAGTACTTC.

The chain has TRBV5-1 and TRBJ1-1, with 11 nucleotides matching TRBD1. There are 15 residues in the CDR3. The germline CDR1 and CDR2 sequences are SGHRS and YFSETQ. Germline trimming cut 0 bases from V and 4 bases from J; bases unmatched to any gene: 2. The chain's CDR3 is CASSLAGTGGTEAFF. The CDR3 nucleotides are TGCGCCAGCAGCTTGGCGGGGACAGGGGGCACTGAAGCTTTCTTT.

The chain combines TRBV5-6 with TRBJ1-2, with 11 nucleotides matching TRBD1. J was trimmed by 4 bases and V by 0 bases; bases with no gene match: 5. CDR3 length: 16 residues. Germline V gene lookup returns CDR1 SGHDT and CDR2 YYEEEE. CDR3 DNA sequence: TGTGCCAGCAGCTTGGCTGGACAGGGGGCTCGCTATGGCTACACCTTC. It specifies CASSLAGQGARYGYTF.

The rearrangement links TRBV7-9 to TRBJ1-4; D gene ambiguous. V gave up 3 bases and J gave up 6 bases, with 11 bases separating them. The CDR3 covers 14 residues. The germline V gene encodes CDR1 SEHNR and CDR2 FQNEAQ (reference sequence). The CDR3 is CASSLRREDEKLFF. The CDR3 coding sequence is TGTGCCAGCAGCTTGCGACGGGAGGATGAAAAACTGTTTTTT.

The chain couples TRBV7-7 to TRBJ2-5; D not certain. This CDR3 comprises 15 residues. Germline CDR1 is SSHAT and CDR2 is FNYEAQ (reference sequence). Deletions cut 1 base from V and 0 bases from J, with 9 bases between. CDR3 DNA sequence: TGTGCCAGCAGCTTAGGTGCTACGTACCAAGAGACCCAGTACTTC. This codes for CASSLGATYQETQYF.

This chain joins TRBV13 and TRBJ2-7, with TRBD2 matching over 9 bases. J gave up 2 bases and V 1 base, and 3 bases lay outside the gene matches. This CDR3 comprises 15 residues. CDR1 and CDR2 from the germline V gene are PRHDT and FYEKMQ (reference sequence). This CDR3 reads CASSLDAGGPYEQYF. Here the CDR3 DNA reads TGTGCCAGCAGCTTAGATGCGGGGGGGCCCTACGAGCAGTACTTC.

J is TRBJ2-7 and V is TRBV19; a weak D match, TRBD1 (6 bases). CDR3 length equals 16 residues. Trimming took 3 bases from V and 0 from J, leaving 15 bases between them. Germline V gene sequence: CDR1 LNHDA, CDR2 SQIVND (reference sequence). The chain's CDR3 is CASSMSDREGSYEQYF. For the CDR3, the DNA is TGTGCCAGTAGTATGTCGGACAGAGAAGGCTCCTACGAGCAGTACTTC.

This clone was observed a few times. The chain links TRBV6-1 to TRBJ1-6, with 7 nucleotides matching TRBD1. The V gene's germline CDR1 is MNHNS and CDR2 SASEGT. The length of the CDR3 is 16 residues. V was pared by 4 bases and J by 4 bases, with 7 bases of the junction left unmatched. The CDR3 is CASSAQGPRYNSPLHF. The CDR3 coding sequence is TGTGCCAGCAGTGCACAGGGGCCGAGGTATAATTCACCCCTCCACTTT.

The chain carries TRBV5-1 and TRBJ2-6; 7 nucleotides match TRBD1. Looked up from germline, CDR1 is SGHRS and CDR2 is YFSETQ. The V and J ends lost 4 bases and 1 base, in that order; junction bases with no gene match: 8. The CDR3 totals 17 residues. As DNA, the CDR3 is TGCGCCAGCAGCCCCCCGACAGGGAGTTCTGGGGCCAACGTCCTGACTTTC. As protein: CASSPPTGSSGANVLTF.

The rearrangement links TRBV27 to TRBJ2-3; weak D call: TRBD2 (8 bases). Germline V CDR1 and CDR2: MNHEY, SMNVEV (reference sequence). With 5 bases removed from V and 4 bases from J, the gap between germline ends came to 19 bases. The CDR3 is made up of 16 amino acids. The CDR3 sequence: CASSPGRGQNADTQYF. CDR3 nucleotides: TGTGCCAGCAGTCCCGGGAGGGGGCAGAACGCAGATACGCAGTATTTT.

In regard to this clone: The same CDR3 is also encoded by other DNA sequences in this sample. The J gene is TRBJ2-1, the V gene TRBV4-2; tentative D call: TRBD2 (5 bases). Trimming removed 0 bases from V and 7 bases from J, with 7 bases in between. The CDR3 extends over 13 amino acids. CDR1 and CDR2 (germline): LGHNA, YNFKEQ. The CDR3 region is CASSQESGNEQFF. The CDR3 nucleotides read TGTGCCAGCAGCCAAGAGTCGGGGAATGAGCAGTTCTTC.

The chain links TRBV7-8 to TRBJ1-1, with D uncertain. V lost 5 bases to trimming and J lost 5 bases, with 6 bases between them. Germline V gene sequence: CDR1 SGHVS, CDR2 FQNEAQ. The CDR3 consists of 11 residues. CDR3 residues: CASSPRTEAFF. The CDR3 DNA follows: TGTGCCAGCAGCCCCCGGACTGAAGCTTTCTTT.

The rearrangement links TRBV12-5 to TRBJ2-7, with TRBD1 as a possible D gene (6 bases). Germline loops: CDR1 LGHNT, CDR2 FRNRAP. The length of the CDR3 is 15 residues. Trimming took off 6 bases at V and 3 bases at J, with 18 bases between the two ends. CDR3 in amino acids: CASGIPGTTNYEQYF. The CDR3 DNA is TGTGCTAGTGGCATCCCGGGGACAACAAACTACGAGCAGTACTTC.

The CDR3 region has the DNA TGCGCCAGCAGCTTCGGAGGGCTAGCGGGGCAAGAGACCCAGTACTTC. It encodes CASSFGGLAGQETQYF. The chain has TRBV5-1 and TRBJ2-5, with TRBD2 matching over 9 bases. The germline gives CDR1 SGHRS, CDR2 YFSETQ. This CDR3 has 16 residues. The J segment lost 2 bases and the V segment lost 2 bases, leaving 7 bases of the junction unmatched.

The gene calls are TRBV19 and TRBJ2-3; possibly TRBD1 for D (5 bases). Germline V gene lookup returns CDR1 LNHDA and CDR2 SQIVND (reference sequence). The ends were cut back, 2 bases at V and 4 bases at J, with 10 bases in the middle. CDR3 length: 14 amino acids. This CDR3 is CASSIQGLADTQYF. The CDR3 region has the DNA TGTGCCAGTAGTATACAGGGATTAGCAGATACGCAGTATTTT.